These 8 T cell receptor beta chains were sequenced from one sample in a study of blood T cell repertoires in COVID-19. Sequenced by immunoSEQ multiplex PCR; TCRdb stores in-frame clones only, minus some. The table records tens of thousands of clones, over 60% of them present only once. Sequenced input: peripheral blood. The source of these receptors is a human donor in a cohort sampled during active COVID-19.

V and J are TRBV6-5 and TRBJ1-1; D is unclear. The germline V gene has CDR1 MNHEY and CDR2 SVGAGI. The CDR3 is 14 residues long. V was pared by 6 bases and J by 1 base, with 12 bases between. CDR3 residues: CASSTQQQNTEAFF. The CDR3 DNA reads as TGTGCCAGCAGCACACAGCAACAGAACACTGAAGCTTTCTTT.

This chain joins TRBV3-1 (or the pseudogene TRBV3-2) and TRBJ2-1, with TRBD2 matching over 12 bases. In germline, CDR1 is LGHDT, CDR2 YNNKEL (reference sequence). This CDR3 has 16 residues. V was pared by 0 bases and J by 10 bases, with 7 bases of the junction left unmatched. CDR3 protein: CASSQDRLAGVEEQFF. CDR3 sequence (DNA): TGTGCCAGCAGCCAAGATCGACTAGCGGGAGTTGAGGAGCAGTTCTTC.

V and J are TRBV11-2 and TRBJ2-3; TRBD1 matches 10 bases. Germline loops: CDR1 SGHAT, CDR2 FQNNGV. Trimming took 5 bases from V and 14 from J; bases not matched to a gene: 10. The CDR3 is made up of 13 amino acids. The CDR3 nucleotides are TGTGCCAGCAGCCCGGGACAGGGGCGAATTCTGTATTTT. Encoded protein: CASSPGQGRILYF.

The chain is built from TRBV12-3 or TRBV12-4 and TRBJ1-5; weak D call: TRBD1 (6 bases). This CDR3 is built from 13 residues. V was pared by 6 bases and J by 12 bases, with 18 bases between. The CDR3 is CASRFTGSLFQHF. As DNA, the CDR3 is TGTGCCAGCAGATTTACAGGGTCCCTTTTCCAGCATTTT.

The rearrangement links TRBV12-3 or TRBV12-4 to TRBJ2-5; D is perhaps TRBD2 (6 bases). Trimming left V 9 bases short and J 1 base short, with 12 bases between. The CDR3 loop spans 13 amino acids. The CDR3 reads CASTRTTQETQYF. The CDR3 nucleotides read TGTGCCAGTACTCGGACTACCCAAGAGACCCAGTACTTC.

The chain is built from TRBV29-1 and TRBJ1-2; D unclear. CDR3 length: 11 amino acids. Germline CDR1 and CDR2: SQVTM and ANQGSEA. Trimming removed 6 bases from V and 4 bases from J, with 9 bases in between. CDR3 DNA sequence: TGCAGCGTCCTACGGTCCTATGGCTACACCTTC. Translating gives CSVLRSYGYTF.

This chain links TRBV3-1 (or the pseudogene TRBV3-2) with TRBJ2-6; D is ambiguous. The V end was cut by 8 bases, the J end by 4 bases, with 6 bases between. This CDR3 has 12 amino acids. CDR1 LGHDT and CDR2 YNNKEL come from the germline V gene (reference sequence). CDR3 sequence (DNA): TGTGCCAGCGCTGAGGGGGCCAACGTCCTGACTTTC. It yields the protein CASAEGANVLTF.

This clone came up a few times. The V and J genes are TRBV25-1 and TRBJ2-5; 7 nucleotides line up with TRBD2. V lost 1 base and J lost 2; bases outside the gene matches: 7. Germline CDR1 MGHDK, CDR2 SYGVNS. The CDR3 runs 16 residues. Here the CDR3 DNA reads TGTGCCAGCAGTGAATTGGAGCGGGGACCTCAAGAGACCCAGTACTTC. This encodes CASSELERGPQETQYF.